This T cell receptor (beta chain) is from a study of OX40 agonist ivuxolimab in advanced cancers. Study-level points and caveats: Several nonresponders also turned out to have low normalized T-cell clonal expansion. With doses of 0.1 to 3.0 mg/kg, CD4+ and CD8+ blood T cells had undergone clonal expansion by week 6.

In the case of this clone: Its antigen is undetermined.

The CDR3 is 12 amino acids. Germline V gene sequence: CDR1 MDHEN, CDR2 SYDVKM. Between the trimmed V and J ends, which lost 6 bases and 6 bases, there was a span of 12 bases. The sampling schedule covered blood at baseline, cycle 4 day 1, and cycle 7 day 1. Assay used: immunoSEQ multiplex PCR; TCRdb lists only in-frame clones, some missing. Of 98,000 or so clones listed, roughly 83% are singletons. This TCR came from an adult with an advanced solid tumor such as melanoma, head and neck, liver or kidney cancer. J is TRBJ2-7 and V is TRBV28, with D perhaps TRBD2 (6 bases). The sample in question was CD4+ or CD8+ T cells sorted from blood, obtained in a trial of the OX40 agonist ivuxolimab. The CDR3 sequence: CASRRDPLEQYF. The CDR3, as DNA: TGTGCCAGCAGGCGGGACCCCCTCGAGCAGTACTTC.